These T cell receptor beta chains were read from a single sample in a study of patients and donors after allogeneic stem cell transplantation. TCRdb ran MiXCR on the RT-PCR reads and lists one entry per CDR3 protein. The sample has approximately 430,000 distinct CDR3 sequences, roughly 17% seen once; the top ten hold 7.2%. Material: blood, either unsorted or a sorted T cell fraction (not recorded which). The receptors were sampled from a human donor who was either an allogeneic HSCT recipient or a stem cell or donor lymphocyte infusion donor (not recorded which). It is not recorded whose cells these are; they may come from a transplant donor. The CDR3 runs from the conserved cysteine through the conserved F or W. A D gene is named only where the DNA matches it firmly. Rows give clone size only sometimes, using once, few, many, or a class for an expanded clone.

v_call,clone_size,j_call,d_call,cdr3_aa,cdr3_nt
TRBV20-1,few,TRBJ2-1,TRBD2,CSARLAGRNNEQFF,TGCAGTGCTAGACTAGCGGGTCGTAACAATGAGCAGTTCTTC
TRBV24-1,few,TRBJ2-1,.,CATQGHSSYNEQFF,TGTGCCACCCAAGGACACAGCTCCTACAATGAGCAGTTCTTC
TRBV12-3/TRBV12-4,many,TRBJ1-5,.,CASSWSNQPQHF,TGTGCCAGCAGTTGGAGCAATCAGCCCCAGCATTTT
TRBV25-1,few,TRBJ1-1,.,CASSVRKNTEAFF,TGTGCCAGCAGTGTGAGGAAGAACACTGAAGCTTTCTTT
TRBV6-2/TRBV6-3,.,TRBJ2-1,.,CASRYRFKGLLDEQFF,TGTGCCAGCAGATACCGGTTTAAAGGGCTGTTGGATGAGCAGTTCTTC
TRBV3-1,.,TRBJ2-1,TRBD2,CASSQVEREVTDNEQFF,TGTGCCAGCAGCCAAGTCGAGCGGGAGGTCACGGACAATGAGCAGTTCTTC
TRBV11-2,few,TRBJ2-1,.,CASSPFLPDEQFF,TGTGCCAGCAGCCCCTTTTTGCCCGATGAGCAGTTCTTC
TRBV4-3,.,TRBJ1-6,TRBD1,CASSQEVGTGGYSPLHF,TGCGCCAGCAGCCAAGAGGTGGGGACAGGTGGTTATTCACCCCTCCACTTT
TRBV28,.,TRBJ2-7,TRBD1,CASSVAGTATYEQYF,TGTGCCAGCAGTGTCGCCGGGACAGCTACCTACGAGCAGTACTTC
TRBV19,.,TRBJ1-5,.,CASKGGGPNQPQHF,TGTGCCAGTAAGGGCGGAGGCCCCAATCAGCCCCAGCATTTT
TRBV3-1,.,TRBJ1-4,.,CASSQSSGKLFF,TGTGCCAGCAGCCAAAGCAGTGGAAAACTGTTTTTT
TRBV4-1,.,TRBJ2-1,TRBD2,CASSQSVGGLATGEQFF,TGCGCCAGCAGCCAAAGCGTGGGGGGACTAGCGACGGGTGAGCAGTTCTTC